The following is a T cell receptor (beta chain) sequence with its context. Antigen specificity is unknown. The junction and the germline gene differ at one end; a read error may be behind it. The data are from a study of CD8 T cells in ankylosing spondylitis. The TCR beta libraries were generated through quantitative 5'-RACE incorporating molecular barcodes. TCRdb reprocessed the 5' RACE reads with MiXCR, giving one entry per CDR3 protein. This sample carries 450,000 to 550,000 distinct CDR3 sequences, roughly 5% of them seen once, and the ten largest clones take under 4.5%. Study-wide points: About 8 highly homologous variants made up a TCR beta motif that seemed to typify ankylosing spondylitis blood.

The germline CDR1 and CDR2 sequences are SNHLY and FYNNEI. The CDR3 contains 10 residues. The TCR was taken from a male donor with ankylosing spondylitis. The sample comprised blood, either unsorted or a sorted T cell fraction (not recorded which). The chain has TRBV2 and TRBJ1-3; D is undetermined. The CDR3 DNA reads TGTGCCAGCGGTGAAAACACCATATATTTT. It encodes CASGENTIYF.